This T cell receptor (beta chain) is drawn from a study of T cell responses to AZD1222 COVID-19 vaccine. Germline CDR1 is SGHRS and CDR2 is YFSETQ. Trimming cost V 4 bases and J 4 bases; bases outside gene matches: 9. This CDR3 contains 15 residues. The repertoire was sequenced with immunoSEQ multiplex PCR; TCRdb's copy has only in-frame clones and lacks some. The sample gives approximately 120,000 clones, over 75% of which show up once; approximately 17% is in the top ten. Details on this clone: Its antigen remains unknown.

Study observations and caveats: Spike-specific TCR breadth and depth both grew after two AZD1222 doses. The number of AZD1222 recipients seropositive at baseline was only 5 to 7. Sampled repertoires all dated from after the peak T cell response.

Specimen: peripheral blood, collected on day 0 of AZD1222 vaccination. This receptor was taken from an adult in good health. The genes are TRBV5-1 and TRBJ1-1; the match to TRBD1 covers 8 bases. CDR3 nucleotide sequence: TGCGCCAGCAGCGGACAGACAGGGGCCGCCACTGAAGCTTTCTTT. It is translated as CASSGQTGAATEAFF.